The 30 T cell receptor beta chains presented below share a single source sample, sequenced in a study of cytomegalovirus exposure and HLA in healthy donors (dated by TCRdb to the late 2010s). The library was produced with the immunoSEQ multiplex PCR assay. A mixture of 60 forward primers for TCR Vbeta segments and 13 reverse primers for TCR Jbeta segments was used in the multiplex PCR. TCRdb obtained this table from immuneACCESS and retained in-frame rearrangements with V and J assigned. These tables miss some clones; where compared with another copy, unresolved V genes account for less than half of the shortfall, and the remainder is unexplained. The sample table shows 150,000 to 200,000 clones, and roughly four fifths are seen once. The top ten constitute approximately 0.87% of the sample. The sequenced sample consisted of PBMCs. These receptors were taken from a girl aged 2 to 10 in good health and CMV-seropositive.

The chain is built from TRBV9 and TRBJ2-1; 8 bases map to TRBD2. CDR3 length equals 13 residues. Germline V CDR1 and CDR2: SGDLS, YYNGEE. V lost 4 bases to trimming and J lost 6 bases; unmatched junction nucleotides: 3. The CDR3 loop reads CASSLAGGNEQFF. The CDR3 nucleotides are TGTGCCAGCAGCCTGGCGGGGGGCAATGAGCAGTTCTTC.

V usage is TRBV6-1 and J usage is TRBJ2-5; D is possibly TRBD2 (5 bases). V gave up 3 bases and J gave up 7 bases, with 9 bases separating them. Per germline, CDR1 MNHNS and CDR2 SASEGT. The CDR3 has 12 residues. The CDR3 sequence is CASSEGRGTQYF. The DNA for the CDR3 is TGTGCCAGCAGTGAGGGTCGGGGGACCCAGTACTTC.

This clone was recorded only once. CDR3: CASSPRRVGSYNEQFF. The CDR3 DNA reads TGTGCCAGTAGTCCGCGCCGGGTGGGCTCCTACAATGAGCAGTTCTTC. This chain uses TRBV19 with TRBJ2-1, with unresolved D. Trimming left V 5 bases short and J 0 bases short, with 14 bases between. This CDR3 has 16 amino acids. Germline values: CDR1 LNHDA, CDR2 SQIVND (reference sequence). The whole variable domain, filled in from reference TRBV19 and TRBJ2-1, reads DGGITQSPKYLFRKEGQNVTLSCEQNLNHDAMYWYRQDPGQGLRLIYYSQIVNDFQKGDIAEGYSVSREKKESFPLTVTSAQKNPTAFYLCASSPRRVGSYNEQFFGPGTRLTVL.

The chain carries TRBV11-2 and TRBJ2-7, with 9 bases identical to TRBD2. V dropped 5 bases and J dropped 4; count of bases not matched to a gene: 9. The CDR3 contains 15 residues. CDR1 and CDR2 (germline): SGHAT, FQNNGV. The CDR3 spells CASSTPSGIRYEQYF. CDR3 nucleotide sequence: TGTGCCAGCAGCACCCCTAGCGGGATAAGGTACGAGCAGTACTTC.

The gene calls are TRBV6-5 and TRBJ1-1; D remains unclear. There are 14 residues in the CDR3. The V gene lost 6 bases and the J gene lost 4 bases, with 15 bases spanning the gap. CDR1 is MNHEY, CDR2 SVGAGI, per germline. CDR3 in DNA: TGTGCCAGCAGCGGCTGGGCGGGTGTCACTGAAGCTTTCTTT. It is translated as CASSGWAGVTEAFF.

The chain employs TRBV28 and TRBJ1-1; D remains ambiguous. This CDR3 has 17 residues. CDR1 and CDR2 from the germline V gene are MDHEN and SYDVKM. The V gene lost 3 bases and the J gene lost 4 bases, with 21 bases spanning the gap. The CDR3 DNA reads TGTGCCAGCAGTTTTAGATATGGGTGGGTTCGGAGCACTGAAGCTTTCTTT. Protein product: CASSFRYGWVRSTEAFF.

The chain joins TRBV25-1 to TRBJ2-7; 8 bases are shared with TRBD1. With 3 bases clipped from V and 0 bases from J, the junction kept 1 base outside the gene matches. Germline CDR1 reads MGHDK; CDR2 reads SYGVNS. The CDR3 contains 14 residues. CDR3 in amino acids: CASSDTGGSYEQYF. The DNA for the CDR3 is TGTGCCAGCAGTGACACAGGGGGCTCCTACGAGCAGTACTTC.

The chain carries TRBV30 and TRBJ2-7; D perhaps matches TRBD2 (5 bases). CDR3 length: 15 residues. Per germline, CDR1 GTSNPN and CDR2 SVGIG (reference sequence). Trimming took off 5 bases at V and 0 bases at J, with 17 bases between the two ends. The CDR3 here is CAWEDPRTRSYEQYF. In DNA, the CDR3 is TGTGCCTGGGAGGACCCGAGGACTCGCTCCTACGAGCAGTACTTC.

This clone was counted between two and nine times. The CDR3 spells CSVENEETQYF. CDR3 nucleotide sequence: TGCAGCGTTGAAAATGAGGAGACCCAGTACTTC. The chain combines TRBV29-1 with TRBJ2-5, with no clear D. This CDR3 spans 11 amino acids. CDR1 and CDR2 from the germline V gene are SQVTM and ANQGSEA. With 2 bases removed from V and 5 bases from J, the gap between germline ends came to 6 bases.

For the CDR3, the DNA is TGTGCCAGCAGCGCCCGCCCGCAGGGCCCCATATATTTT. Its translation is CASSARPQGPIYF. The chain combines TRBV9 with TRBJ1-3; the D gene is possibly TRBD1 (5 bases). Trimming left V 3 bases short and J 11 bases short, with 15 bases between. This CDR3 spans 13 amino acids. In germline, CDR1 is SGDLS, CDR2 YYNGEE.

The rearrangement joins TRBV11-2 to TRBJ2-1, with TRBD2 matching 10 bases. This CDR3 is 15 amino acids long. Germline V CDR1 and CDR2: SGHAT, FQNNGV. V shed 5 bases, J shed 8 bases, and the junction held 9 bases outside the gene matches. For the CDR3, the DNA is TGTGCCAGCAGCCTTAGCGGGGGGCCGGCGCATGAGCAGTTCTTC. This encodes CASSLSGGPAHEQFF.

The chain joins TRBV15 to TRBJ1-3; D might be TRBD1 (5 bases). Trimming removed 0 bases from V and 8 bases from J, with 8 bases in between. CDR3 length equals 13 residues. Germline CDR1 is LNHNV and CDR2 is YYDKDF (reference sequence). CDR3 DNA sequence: TGTGCCACCAGCAGAGAAAGGGACTACACCATATATTTT. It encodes CATSRERDYTIYF.

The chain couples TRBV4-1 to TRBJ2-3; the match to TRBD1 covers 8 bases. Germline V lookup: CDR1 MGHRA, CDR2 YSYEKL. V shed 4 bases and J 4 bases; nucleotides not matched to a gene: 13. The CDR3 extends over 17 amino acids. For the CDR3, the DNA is TGCGCCAGCAGCCCCGGACAGGGAGTAAGTACAGCAGATACGCAGTATTTT. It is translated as CASSPGQGVSTADTQYF.

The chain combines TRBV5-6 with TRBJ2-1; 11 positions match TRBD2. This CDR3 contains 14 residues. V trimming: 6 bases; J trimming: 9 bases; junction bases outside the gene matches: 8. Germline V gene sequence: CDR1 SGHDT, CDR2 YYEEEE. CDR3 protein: CASTLVAGGGEQFF. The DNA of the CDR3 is TGTGCCAGCACCCTCGTAGCGGGAGGGGGTGAGCAGTTCTTC.

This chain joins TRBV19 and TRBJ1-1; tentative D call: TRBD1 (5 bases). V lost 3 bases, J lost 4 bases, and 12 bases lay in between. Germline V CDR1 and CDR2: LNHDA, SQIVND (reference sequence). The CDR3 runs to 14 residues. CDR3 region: CASSMPGWITEAFF. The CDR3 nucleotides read TGTGCCAGTAGTATGCCAGGGTGGATCACTGAAGCTTTCTTT.

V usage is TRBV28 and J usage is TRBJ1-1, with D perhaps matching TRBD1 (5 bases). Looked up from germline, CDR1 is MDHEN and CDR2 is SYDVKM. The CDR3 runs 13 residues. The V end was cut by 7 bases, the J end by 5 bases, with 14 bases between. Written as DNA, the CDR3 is TGTGCCAGCAAACGCCACGGGGGGACTGAAGCTTTCTTT. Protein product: CASKRHGGTEAFF.

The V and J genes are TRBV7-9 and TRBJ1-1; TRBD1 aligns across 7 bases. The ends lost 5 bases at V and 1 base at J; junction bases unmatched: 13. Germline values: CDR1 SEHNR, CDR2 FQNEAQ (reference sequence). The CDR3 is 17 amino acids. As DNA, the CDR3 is TGTGCCAGCAGCACTAAGGTTCCAGGGGGAAGGAACACTGAAGCTTTCTTT. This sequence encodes CASSTKVPGGRNTEAFF. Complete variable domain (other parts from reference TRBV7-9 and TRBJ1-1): DTGVSQNPRHKITKRGQNVTFRCDPISEHNRLYWYRQTLGQGPEFLTYFQNEAQLEKSRLLSDRFSAERPKGSFSTLEIQRTEQGDSAMYLCASSTKVPGGRNTEAFFGQGTRLTVV.

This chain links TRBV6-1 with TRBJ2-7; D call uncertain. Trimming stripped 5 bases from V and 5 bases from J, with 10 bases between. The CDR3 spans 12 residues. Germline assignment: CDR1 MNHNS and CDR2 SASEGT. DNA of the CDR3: TGTGCCAGCAGTTCAGAAAAAAACGAGCAGTACTTC. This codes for CASSSEKNEQYF.

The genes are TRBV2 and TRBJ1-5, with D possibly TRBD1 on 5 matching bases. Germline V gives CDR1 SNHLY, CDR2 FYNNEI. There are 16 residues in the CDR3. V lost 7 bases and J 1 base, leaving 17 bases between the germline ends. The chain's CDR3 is CASNGGDERSNQPQHF. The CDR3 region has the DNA TGTGCCAGCAATGGCGGGGACGAAAGAAGCAATCAGCCCCAGCATTTT.

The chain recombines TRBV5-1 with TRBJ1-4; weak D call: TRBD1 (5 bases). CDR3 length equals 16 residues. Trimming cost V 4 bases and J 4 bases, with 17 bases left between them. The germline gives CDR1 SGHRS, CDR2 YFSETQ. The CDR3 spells CASSLRAAGVNEKLFF. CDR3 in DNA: TGCGCCAGCAGCCTGAGGGCCGCGGGGGTTAATGAAAAACTGTTTTTT.

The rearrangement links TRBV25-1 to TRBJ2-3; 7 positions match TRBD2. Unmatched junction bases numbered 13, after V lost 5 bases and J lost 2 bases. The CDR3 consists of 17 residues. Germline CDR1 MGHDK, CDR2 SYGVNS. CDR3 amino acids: CASSSFTSGAITDTQYF. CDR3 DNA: TGTGCCAGCAGTAGCTTTACGAGCGGGGCAATCACAGATACGCAGTATTTT.

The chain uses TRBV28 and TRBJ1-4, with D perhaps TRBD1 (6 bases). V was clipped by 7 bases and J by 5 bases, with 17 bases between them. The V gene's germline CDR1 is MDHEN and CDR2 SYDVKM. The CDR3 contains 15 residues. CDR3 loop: CASKLTGNGNEKLFF. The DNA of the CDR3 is TGTGCCAGCAAACTTACAGGGAATGGGAATGAAAAACTGTTTTTT. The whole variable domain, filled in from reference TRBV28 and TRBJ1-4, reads DVKVTQSSRYLVKRTGEKVFLECVQDMDHENMFWYRQDPGLGLRLIYFSYDVKMKEKGDIPEGYSVSREKKERFSLILESASTNQTSMYLCASKLTGNGNEKLFFGSGTQLSVL.

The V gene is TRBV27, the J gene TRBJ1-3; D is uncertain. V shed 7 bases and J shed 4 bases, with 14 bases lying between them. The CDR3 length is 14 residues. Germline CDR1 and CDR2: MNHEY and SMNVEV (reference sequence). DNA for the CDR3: TGTGCCAGCAAGGTCTGGCCGGGGGGAAACACCATATATTTT. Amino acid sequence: CASKVWPGGNTIYF.

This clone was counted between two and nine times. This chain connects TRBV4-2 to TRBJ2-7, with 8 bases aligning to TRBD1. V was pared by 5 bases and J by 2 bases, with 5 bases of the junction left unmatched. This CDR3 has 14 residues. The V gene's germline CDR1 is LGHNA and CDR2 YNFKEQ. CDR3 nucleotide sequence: TGTGCCAGCAGCGAGGACAGGGAGCCCTACGAGCAGTACTTC. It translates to CASSEDREPYEQYF.

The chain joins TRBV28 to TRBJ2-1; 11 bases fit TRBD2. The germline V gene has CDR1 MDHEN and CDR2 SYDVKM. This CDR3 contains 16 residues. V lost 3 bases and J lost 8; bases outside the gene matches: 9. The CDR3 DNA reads TGTGCCAGCAGTTTGGGATCTAGCGGGGGGTTGGATGAGCAGTTCTTC. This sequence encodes CASSLGSSGGLDEQFF.

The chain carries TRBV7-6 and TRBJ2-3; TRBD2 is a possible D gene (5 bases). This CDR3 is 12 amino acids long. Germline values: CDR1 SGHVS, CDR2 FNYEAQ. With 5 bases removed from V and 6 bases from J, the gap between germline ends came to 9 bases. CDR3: CASSPAGDTQYF. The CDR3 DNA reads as TGTGCCAGCAGCCCGGCGGGTGATACGCAGTATTTT. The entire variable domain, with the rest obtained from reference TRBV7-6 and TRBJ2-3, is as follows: GAGVSQSPRYKVTKRGQDVALRCDPISGHVSLYWYRQALGQGPEFLTYFNYEAQQDKSGLPNDRFSAERPEGSISTLTIQRTEQRDSAMYRCASSPAGDTQYFGPGTRLTVL.

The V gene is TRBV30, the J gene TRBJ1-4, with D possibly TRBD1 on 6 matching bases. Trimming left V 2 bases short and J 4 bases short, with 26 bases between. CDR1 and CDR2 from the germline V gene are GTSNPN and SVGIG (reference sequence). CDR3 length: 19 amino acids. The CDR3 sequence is CAWSSVGFVGTYINEKLFF. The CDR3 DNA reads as TGTGCCTGGAGTTCAGTCGGTTTTGTAGGGACATATATTAATGAAAAACTGTTTTTT.

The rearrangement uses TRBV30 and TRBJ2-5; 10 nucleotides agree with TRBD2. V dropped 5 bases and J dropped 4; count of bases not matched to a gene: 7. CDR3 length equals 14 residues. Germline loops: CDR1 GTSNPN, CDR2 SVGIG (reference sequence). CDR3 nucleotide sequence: TGTGCCTGGGGTGCTAGCGGGAGCGGAGAGACCCAGTACTTC. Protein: CAWGASGSGETQYF.

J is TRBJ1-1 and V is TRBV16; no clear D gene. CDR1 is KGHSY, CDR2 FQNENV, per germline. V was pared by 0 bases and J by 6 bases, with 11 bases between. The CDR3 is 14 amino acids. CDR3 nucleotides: TGTGCCAGCAGCCAATCGATCTCCGGGGCTGAAGCTTTCTTT. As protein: CASSQSISGAEAFF.

The chain's CDR3 is CASSWPGLNTEAFF. For the CDR3, the DNA is TGTGCCAGTAGTTGGCCAGGTTTGAACACTGAAGCTTTCTTT. This chain links TRBV19 with TRBJ1-1; D gene ambiguous. CDR1 LNHDA and CDR2 SQIVND come from the germline V gene (reference sequence). The V end was cut by 5 bases, the J end by 0 bases, with 10 bases between. The CDR3 covers 14 residues. The whole variable domain, filled in from reference TRBV19 and TRBJ1-1, reads DGGITQSPKYLFRKEGQNVTLSCEQNLNHDAMYWYRQDPGQGLRLIYYSQIVNDFQKGDIAEGYSVSREKKESFPLTVTSAQKNPTAFYLCASSWPGLNTEAFFGQGTRLTVV.